The 9 T cell receptor beta chains given below trace back to one sample, sequenced in a study of T cells in Graves' hyperthyroidism and ophthalmopathy. TCR beta CDR3 regions were amplified from RNA transcripts. HTBI primers drove first-round RT-PCR of the TCR CDR3. TCRdb independently ran MiXCR on the multiplex PCR reads; one entry per CDR3 protein. Of roughly 840,000 distinct CDR3 sequences in the sample, about two fifths were seen once. Sequencing was done on a sample of blood. The receptors derive from a man between 18 and 35 years old with Graves' hyperthyroidism.

This clonotype has ten or more counts. The V gene is TRBV5-1, the J gene TRBJ2-7, with 7 bases that match TRBD1. Per germline, CDR1 SGHRS and CDR2 YFSETQ. V was clipped by 0 bases and J by 4 bases; unmatched bases: 4. CDR3 length: 14 amino acids. The CDR3 here is CASSLVGQKYEQYF. The CDR3 region has the DNA TGCGCCAGCAGCTTGGTGGGACAGAAATACGAGCAGTACTTC.

The chain uses TRBV5-1 and TRBJ1-2; maybe TRBD1 (5 bases). The CDR3 contains 16 residues. The germline gives CDR1 SGHRS, CDR2 YFSETQ. With 1 base removed from V and 1 base from J, the gap between germline ends came to 14 bases. The chain's CDR3 is CASSLSGPDINYGYTF. In nucleotides, the CDR3 is TGCGCCAGCAGCTTGTCAGGGCCCGACATTAACTATGGCTACACCTTC.

The V gene is TRBV15, the J gene TRBJ2-1, with 14 positions matching TRBD2. The CDR3 has 15 residues. In germline, CDR1 is LNHNV, CDR2 YYDKDF (reference sequence). The trim removed 4 bases at V and 7 bases at J, leaving 3 bases unmatched. CDR3 residues: CATSKRLAGGNEQFF. CDR3 bases: TGTGCCACCAGCAAGAGACTAGCGGGAGGGAATGAGCAGTTCTTC.

The table lists this clonotype with a count of one. V and J are TRBV20-1 and TRBJ1-2; 7 bases agree with TRBD1. This CDR3 comprises 11 residues. Germline V gene data show CDR1 as DFQATT and CDR2 as SNEGSKA (reference sequence). CDR3 sequence: CSPKTGYGYTF. The DNA of the CDR3 is TGCAGCCCTAAGACAGGGTATGGCTACACCTTC.

The V call is TRBV12-3 or TRBV12-4, the J call TRBJ1-1; no clear D. The CDR3 extends over 12 amino acids. Trimming took off 3 bases at V and 6 bases at J, with 8 bases between the two ends. CDR3 DNA: TGTGCCAGCAGTTTTGGTTTGTCTGAAGCTTTCTTT. Translation gives CASSFGLSEAFF.

The table lists this clonotype with a few counts. The V gene is TRBV2, the J gene TRBJ2-7; D might be TRBD2 (6 bases). V lost 9 bases to trimming and J lost 10 bases, with 16 bases between them. The germline gives CDR1 SNHLY, CDR2 FYNNEI. This CDR3 comprises 11 residues. CDR3: CASLGRAGQYF. Here the CDR3 DNA reads TGTGCCAGTCTGGGTCGGGCGGGACAGTACTTC.

The gene calls are TRBV6-4 and TRBJ1-4; the D gene is possibly TRBD1 (5 bases). The V and J ends lost 0 bases and 8 bases respectively, with 7 bases between them. CDR1 is MRHNA and CDR2 is SNTAGT in the germline V gene. The CDR3 contains 13 residues. The CDR3 loop is CASSDSWGEKLFF. The CDR3 DNA reads as TGTGCCAGCAGTGACTCTTGGGGGGAAAAACTGTTTTTT.

This clonotype was seen repeatedly, ten times or more. The J gene is TRBJ1-1, the V gene TRBV2; D gene ambiguous. The germline V gene has CDR1 SNHLY and CDR2 FYNNEI. V shed 4 bases and J shed 5 bases, with 11 bases lying between them. This CDR3 comprises 13 residues. The CDR3 spells CASSVTADTEAFF. The CDR3 nucleotides read TGTGCCAGCAGTGTTACAGCGGATACTGAAGCTTTCTTT.

This clonotype turned up a few times. CDR3 amino acids: CASDGGRGTGELFF. Written as DNA, the CDR3 is TGTGCCAGCGACGGCGGGAGGGGCACCGGGGAGCTGTTTTTT. The chain combines TRBV7-9 with TRBJ2-2; 9 bases fit TRBD2. CDR1 is SEHNR, CDR2 FQNEAQ, per germline (reference sequence). Trimming at V came to 8 bases and at J to 4 bases, leaving 5 bases not matched to a gene. The CDR3 consists of 14 residues.